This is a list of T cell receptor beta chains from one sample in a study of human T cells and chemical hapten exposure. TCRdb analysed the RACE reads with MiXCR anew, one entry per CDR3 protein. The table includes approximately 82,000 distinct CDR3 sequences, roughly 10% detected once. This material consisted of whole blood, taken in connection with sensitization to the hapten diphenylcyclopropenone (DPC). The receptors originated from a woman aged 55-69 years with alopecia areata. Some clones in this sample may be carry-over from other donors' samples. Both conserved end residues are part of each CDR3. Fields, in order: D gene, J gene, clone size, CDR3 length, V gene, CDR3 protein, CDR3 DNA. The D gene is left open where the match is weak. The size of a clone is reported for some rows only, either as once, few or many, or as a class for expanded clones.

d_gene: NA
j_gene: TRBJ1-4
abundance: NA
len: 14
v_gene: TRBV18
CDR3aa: CASSPSAEDEKLFF
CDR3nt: TGTGCCAGCTCACCGTCGGCAGAGGATGAAAAACTGTTTTTT

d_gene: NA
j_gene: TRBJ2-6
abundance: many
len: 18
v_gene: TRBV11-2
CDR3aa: CASSLITISGTGANVLTF
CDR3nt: TGTGCCAGCAGCTTGATTACAATATCAGGGACAGGGGCCAACGTCCTGACTTTC

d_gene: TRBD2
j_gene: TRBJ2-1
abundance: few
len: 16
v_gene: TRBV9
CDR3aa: CASSVAGTSSYNEQFF
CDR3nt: TGTGCCAGCAGCGTAGCGGGGACTAGCTCTTACAATGAGCAGTTCTTC

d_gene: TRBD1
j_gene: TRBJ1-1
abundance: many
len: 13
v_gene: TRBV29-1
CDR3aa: CSAKTGANTEAFF
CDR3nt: TGCAGCGCAAAAACAGGGGCGAACACTGAAGCTTTCTTT

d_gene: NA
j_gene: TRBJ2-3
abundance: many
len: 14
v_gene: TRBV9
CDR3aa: CASSVESGTDTQYF
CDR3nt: TGTGCCAGCAGCGTAGAGTCAGGGACAGATACGCAGTATTTT

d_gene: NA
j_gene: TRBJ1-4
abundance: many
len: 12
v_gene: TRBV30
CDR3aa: CAWTPGYEKLFF
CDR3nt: TGTGCCTGGACCCCAGGGTACGAAAAACTGTTTTTT

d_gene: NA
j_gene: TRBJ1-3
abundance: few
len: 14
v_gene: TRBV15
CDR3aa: CATSTGRSGNTIYF
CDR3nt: TGTGCCACCAGCACCGGGCGCTCTGGAAACACCATATATTTT

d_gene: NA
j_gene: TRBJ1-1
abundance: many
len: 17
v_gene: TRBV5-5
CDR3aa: CASLPTVLGGVNTEAFF
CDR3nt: TGTGCCAGCCTCCCCACTGTACTGGGCGGGGTGAACACTGAAGCTTTCTTT

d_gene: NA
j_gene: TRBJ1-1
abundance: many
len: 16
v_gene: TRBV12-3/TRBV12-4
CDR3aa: CASSLGGRQMNTEAFF
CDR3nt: TGTGCCAGCAGTTTGGGGGGCAGGCAAATGAACACTGAAGCTTTCTTT

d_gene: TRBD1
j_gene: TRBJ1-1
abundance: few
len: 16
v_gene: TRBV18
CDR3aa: CASSPSPDRASAEAFF
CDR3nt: TGTGCCAGCTCACCATCCCCCGACAGGGCGAGCGCTGAAGCTTTCTTT

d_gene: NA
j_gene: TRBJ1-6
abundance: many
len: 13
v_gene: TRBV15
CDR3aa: CATSNSYNSPLHF
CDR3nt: TGTGCCACCAGCAACAGTTATAATTCACCCCTCCACTTT

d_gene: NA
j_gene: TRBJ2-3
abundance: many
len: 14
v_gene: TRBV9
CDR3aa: CASSVGLGTDTQYF
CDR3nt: TGTGCCAGCAGCGTAGGGCTCGGCACAGATACGCAGTATTTT

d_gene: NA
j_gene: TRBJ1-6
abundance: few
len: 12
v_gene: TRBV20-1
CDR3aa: CSARPNNSPLHF
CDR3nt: TGCAGTGCTCGACCCAATAATTCACCCCTCCACTTT

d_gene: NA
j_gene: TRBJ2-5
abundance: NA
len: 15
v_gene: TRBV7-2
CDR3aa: CASSPKGDEKETQYF
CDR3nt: TGTGCCAGCAGCCCAAAGGGGGACGAAAAAGAGACCCAGTACTTC

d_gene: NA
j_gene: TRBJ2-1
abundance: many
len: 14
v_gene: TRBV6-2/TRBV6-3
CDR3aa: CASRDPPPGNEQFF
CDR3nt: TGTGCCAGTAGAGACCCGCCCCCCGGCAATGAGCAGTTCTTC

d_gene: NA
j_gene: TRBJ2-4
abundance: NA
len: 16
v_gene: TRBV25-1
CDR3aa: CASSPPGLGRGNIQYF
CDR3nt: TGTGCCAGCAGTCCCCCGGGGCTCGGAAGAGGAAACATTCAGTACTTC

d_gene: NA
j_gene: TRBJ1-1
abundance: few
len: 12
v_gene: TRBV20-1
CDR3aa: CSASIEGTEAFF
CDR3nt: TGCAGTGCTAGCATAGAAGGGACTGAAGCTTTCTTT

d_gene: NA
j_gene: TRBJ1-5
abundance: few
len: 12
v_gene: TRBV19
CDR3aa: CASTVGANPQHF
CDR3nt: TGTGCCAGTACAGTGGGGGCCAACCCCCAGCATTTT

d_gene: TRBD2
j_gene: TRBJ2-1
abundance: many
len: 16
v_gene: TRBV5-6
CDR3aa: CASSSTSGGMYNEQFF
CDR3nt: TGTGCCAGCAGTTCTACTAGCGGGGGGATGTACAATGAGCAGTTCTTC

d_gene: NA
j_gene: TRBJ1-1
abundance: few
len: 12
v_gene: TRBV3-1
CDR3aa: CASGQLNTEAFF
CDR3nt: TGTGCCAGCGGGCAGCTGAACACTGAAGCTTTCTTT

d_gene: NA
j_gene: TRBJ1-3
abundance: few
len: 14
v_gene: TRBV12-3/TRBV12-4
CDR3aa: CASSFGPSGNTIYF
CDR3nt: TGTGCCAGCAGTTTTGGCCCCTCTGGAAACACCATATATTTT

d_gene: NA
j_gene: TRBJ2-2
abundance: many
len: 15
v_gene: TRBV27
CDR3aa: CASRNDYRNTGELFF
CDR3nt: TGTGCCAGCAGAAATGATTACAGGAACACCGGGGAGCTGTTTTTT

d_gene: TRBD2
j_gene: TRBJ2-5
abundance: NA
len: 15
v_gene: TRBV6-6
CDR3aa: CASTGTSGGQETQYF
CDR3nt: TGTGCCAGCACCGGGACTAGCGGGGGACAAGAGACCCAGTACTTC

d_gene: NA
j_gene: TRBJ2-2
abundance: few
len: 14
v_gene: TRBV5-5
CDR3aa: CASSRGLNTGELFF
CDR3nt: TGTGCCAGCAGCCGGGGCCTGAACACCGGGGAGCTGTTTTTT

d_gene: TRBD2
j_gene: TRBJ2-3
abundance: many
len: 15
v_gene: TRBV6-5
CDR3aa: CASSWRGATTDTQYF
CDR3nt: TGTGCCAGCAGTTGGCGGGGGGCCACCACAGATACGCAGTATTTT

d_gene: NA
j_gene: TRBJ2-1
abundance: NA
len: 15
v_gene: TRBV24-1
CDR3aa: CATSDPQGFDNEQFF
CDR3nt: TGTGCCACCAGTGATCCCCAGGGGTTCGACAATGAGCAGTTCTTC

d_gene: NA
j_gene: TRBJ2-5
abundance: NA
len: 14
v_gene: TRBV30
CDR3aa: CAWRAVADQETQYF
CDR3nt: TGTGCCTGGAGGGCTGTAGCTGATCAAGAGACCCAGTACTTC

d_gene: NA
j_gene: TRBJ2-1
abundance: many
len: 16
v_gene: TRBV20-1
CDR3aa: CSARDKGKGSYNEQFF
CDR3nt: TGCAGTGCTAGAGATAAGGGTAAGGGCTCCTACAATGAGCAGTTCTTC

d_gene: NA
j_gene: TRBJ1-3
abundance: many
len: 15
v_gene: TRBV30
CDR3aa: CAWVPPRASGNTIYF
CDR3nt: TGTGCCTGGGTCCCACCCCGGGCCTCTGGAAACACCATATATTTT

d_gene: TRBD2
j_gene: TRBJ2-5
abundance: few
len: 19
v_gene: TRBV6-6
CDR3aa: CASSYSNAISGGNQETQYF
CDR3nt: TGTGCCAGCAGTTACTCGAACGCTATTAGCGGGGGGAACCAAGAGACCCAGTACTTC

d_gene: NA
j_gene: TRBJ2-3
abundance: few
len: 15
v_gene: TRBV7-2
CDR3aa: CASSYRQGITDTQYF
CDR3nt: TGTGCCAGCAGTTACAGGCAGGGGATCACAGATACGCAGTATTTT

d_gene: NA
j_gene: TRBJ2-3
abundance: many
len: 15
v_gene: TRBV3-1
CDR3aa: CASSQGVTNTDTQYF
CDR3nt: TGTGCCAGCAGCCAAGGTGTGACCAACACAGATACGCAGTATTTT